This TCR beta chain was recovered during a study of blood T cells in healthy people across ages. Background on the study: Using template switching, researchers captured about one barcoded beta molecule for each two T cells.

This clonotype has more than one count but fewer than ten. V was cut by 0 bases and J by 0 bases, with 17 bases left in between. The V gene's germline CDR1 is MGHRA and CDR2 YSYEKL. CDR3 length: 18 residues. Primed by a sample-barcoded 5' primer and a J-beta primer mix, a second PCR proceeded for about 7 to 12 cycles. Through a template-switch adaptor with 12 random nucleotides, each cDNA molecule received a tag. Every sample returned 2.5 million or more CDR3-containing paired-end reads. MiXCR, applied by TCRdb to the 5' RACE reads, yields one record per CDR3 protein. This sample has roughly 1.6 million distinct CDR3 sequences, with roughly a third found just once.

This TCR was sampled from a woman in her thirties in good health. The chain recombines TRBV4-1 with TRBJ1-1; maybe TRBD1 (5 bases). The sequencing input was blood. The CDR3 DNA reads as TGCGCCAGCAGCCAAGAATATGGGCAGGGAACTATGAACACTGAAGCTTTCTTT. The encoded protein is CASSQEYGQGTMNTEAFF.